The T cell receptor beta chain under discussion was sequenced for a study of cytomegalovirus exposure and HLA in healthy donors. Study information: Previous work identified roughly 110 million unique TCR beta sequences from some 170 million T cells.

It was healthy bone marrow donors who served as donors. The study's findings and limits: The sole available immune exposure information was CMV serostatus. The analysis excluded some indistinguishable V segments, including TRBV6-2 and TRBV6-3.

With V trimmed by 0 bases and J by 12 bases, 8 bases remained unmatched. Germline V gives CDR1 SEHNR, CDR2 FQNEAQ (reference sequence). The CDR3 runs 14 residues. PCR was performed using 60 Vbeta and 13 Jbeta primers. The table came from immunoSEQ multiplex PCR; TCRdb's copy has only in-frame clones and leaves some out. The sample holds roughly 150,000 clones, approximately 80% seen once. Points on this clone: The antigen is not known.

This clonotype was sampled from a young man in good health and CMV-seropositive. Sample: PBMCs. The gene calls are TRBV7-9 and TRBJ2-7; 10 bases align to TRBD1. CDR3: CASSLAEGQGSRYF. The CDR3 DNA sequence: TGTGCCAGCAGCTTAGCGGAGGGACAGGGGTCTCGGTACTTC.